Ten or more counts support the clone carrying this T cell receptor (beta chain). Profiling of TCR beta VDJ combinations and CDR3 sequences used genomic DNA as template. TCRdb recomputed calls from the reads with MiXCR, one row per CDR3 protein. The data contain some 170,000 distinct CDR3 sequences, more than 60% of them singletons. The data are from a study of CD8+CD57+ T cells in acquired aplastic anemia. V lost 1 base and J 3 bases, leaving 10 bases between the germline ends. Per germline, CDR1 LNHDA and CDR2 SQIVND (reference sequence). The CDR3 contains 14 residues. Those patients picked for sequencing had displayed CD8+CD57+ cell expansion on flow cytometry.

This clonotype was sampled from a human donor with aplastic anemia. Sequencing was performed on sorted CD4+, CD8+, or CD8+CD57+ T cells (not recorded which) from PBMCs. The gene calls are TRBV19 and TRBJ2-7; no clear D gene. CDR3 sequence reads: CASSIGGLGYEQYF. DNA for the CDR3: TGTGCCAGTAGTATAGGTGGTTTGGGCTACGAGCAGTACTTC.